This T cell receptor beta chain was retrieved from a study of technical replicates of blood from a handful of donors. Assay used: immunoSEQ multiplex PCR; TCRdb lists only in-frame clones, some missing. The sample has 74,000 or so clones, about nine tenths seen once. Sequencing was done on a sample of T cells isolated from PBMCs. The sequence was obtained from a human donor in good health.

CDR3 in amino acids: CASSLNREGQPQHF. The CDR3 DNA reads as TGTGCCAGCAGTTTGAACAGGGAGGGACAGCCCCAGCATTTT. The chain employs TRBV28 and TRBJ1-5; D is perhaps TRBD1 (6 bases). Trimming took off 3 bases at V and 7 bases at J, with 13 bases between the two ends. This CDR3 has 14 amino acids. CDR1 MDHEN and CDR2 SYDVKM come from the germline V gene. The full variable domain, its missing parts supplied by reference TRBV28 and TRBJ1-5, is DVKVTQSSRYLVKRTGEKVFLECVQDMDHENMFWYRQDPGLGLRLIYFSYDVKMKEKGDIPEGYSVSREKKERFSLILESASTNQTSMYLCASSLNREGQPQHFGDGTRLSIL.